This T cell receptor beta chain is from a study of blood T cells in healthy people across ages. A second PCR of roughly 7 to 11 cycles used a sample-barcoded 5' primer and a J-beta primer mix. TCRdb reprocessed the 5' RACE reads via MiXCR and lists one record per CDR3 protein. Among 850,000 to 1,300,000 distinct CDR3 sequences listed, 45% were seen once. The source is a woman in her fifties or sixties in good health. The sequencing sample was made of blood.

The CDR3 DNA is TGTGCCAGCAGCGGACTAGCGGGGAACAATGAGCAGTACTTC. Encoded protein: CASSGLAGNNEQYF. The gene calls are TRBV2 and TRBJ2-5, with 12 bases lining up with TRBD2. The germline V gene encodes CDR1 SNHLY and CDR2 FYNNEI. CDR3 size: 14 residues. J gave up 11 bases and V 6 bases, and 10 bases lay outside the gene matches.